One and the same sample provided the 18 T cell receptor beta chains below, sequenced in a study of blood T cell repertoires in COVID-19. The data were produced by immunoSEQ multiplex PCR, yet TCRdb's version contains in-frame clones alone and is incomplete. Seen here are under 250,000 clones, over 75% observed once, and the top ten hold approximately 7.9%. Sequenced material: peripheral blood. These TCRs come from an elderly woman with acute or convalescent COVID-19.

The CDR3 bases are TGTGCCAGCACCCTAGTTGGGTGGCCCGACAATGAGCAGTTCTTC. Translating gives CASTLVGWPDNEQFF. The V gene is TRBV6-5, the J gene TRBJ2-1; no definite D call. The V gene lost 7 bases and the J gene lost 5 bases, with 18 bases spanning the gap. The CDR3 extends over 15 amino acids. Germline V lookup: CDR1 MNHEY, CDR2 SVGAGI.

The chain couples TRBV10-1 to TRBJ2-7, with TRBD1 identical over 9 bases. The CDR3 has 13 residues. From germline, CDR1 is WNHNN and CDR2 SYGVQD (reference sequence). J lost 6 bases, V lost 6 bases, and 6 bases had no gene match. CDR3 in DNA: TGCGCCAGCAGGGACAGGGGATTCTCCGAGCAGTACTTC. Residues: CASRDRGFSEQYF.

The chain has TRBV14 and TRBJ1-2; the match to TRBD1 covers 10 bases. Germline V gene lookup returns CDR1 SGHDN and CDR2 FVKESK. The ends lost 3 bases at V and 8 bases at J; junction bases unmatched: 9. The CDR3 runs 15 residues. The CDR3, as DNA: TGTGCCAGCAGCCAGTTTCCCGGGACAGGGGCAGGCTACACCTTC. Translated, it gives CASSQFPGTGAGYTF.

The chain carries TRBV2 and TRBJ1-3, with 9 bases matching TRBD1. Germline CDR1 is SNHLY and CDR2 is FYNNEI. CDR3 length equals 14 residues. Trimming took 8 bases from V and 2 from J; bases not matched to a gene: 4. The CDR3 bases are TGTGCCAGCGACACAGGGGGCACTGGAAACACCATATATTTT. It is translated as CASDTGGTGNTIYF.

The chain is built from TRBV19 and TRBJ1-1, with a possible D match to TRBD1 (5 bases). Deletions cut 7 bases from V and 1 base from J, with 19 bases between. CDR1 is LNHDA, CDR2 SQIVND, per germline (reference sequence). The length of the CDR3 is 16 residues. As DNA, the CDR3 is TGTGCCAGTAACAAGACAGCCTGGATCGAGAACACTGAAGCTTTCTTT. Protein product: CASNKTAWIENTEAFF.

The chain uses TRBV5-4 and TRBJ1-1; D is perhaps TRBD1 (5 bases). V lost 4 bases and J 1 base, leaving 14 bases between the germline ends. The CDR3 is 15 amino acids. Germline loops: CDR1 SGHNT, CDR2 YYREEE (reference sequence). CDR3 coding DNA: TGTGCCAGCAGCCCGGGTGCTGGGGCGAACACTGAAGCTTTCTTT. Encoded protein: CASSPGAGANTEAFF. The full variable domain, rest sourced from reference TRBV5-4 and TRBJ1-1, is ETGVTQSPTHLIKTRGQQVTLRCSSQSGHNTVSWYQQALGQGPQFIFQYYREEENGRGNFPPRFSGLQFPNYSSELNVNALELDDSALYLCASSPGAGANTEAFFGQGTRLTVV.

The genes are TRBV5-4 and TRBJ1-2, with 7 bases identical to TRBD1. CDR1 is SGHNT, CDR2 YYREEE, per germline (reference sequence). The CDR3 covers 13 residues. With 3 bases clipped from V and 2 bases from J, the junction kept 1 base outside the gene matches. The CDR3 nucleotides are TGTGCCAGCAGCTCGACAGGGAACTATGGCTACACCTTC. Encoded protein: CASSSTGNYGYTF. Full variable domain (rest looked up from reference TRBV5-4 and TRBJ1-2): ETGVTQSPTHLIKTRGQQVTLRCSSQSGHNTVSWYQQALGQGPQFIFQYYREEENGRGNFPPRFSGLQFPNYSSELNVNALELDDSALYLCASSSTGNYGYTFGSGTRLTVV.

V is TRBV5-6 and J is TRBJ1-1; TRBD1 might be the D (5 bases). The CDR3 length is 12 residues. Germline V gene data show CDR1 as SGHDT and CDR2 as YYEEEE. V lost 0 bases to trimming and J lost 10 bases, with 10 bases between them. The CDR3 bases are TGTGCCAGCAGCTTGGGTCGGAGGGGAGCTTTCTTT. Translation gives CASSLGRRGAFF. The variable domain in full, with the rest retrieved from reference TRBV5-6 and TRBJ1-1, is DAGVTQSPTHLIKTRGQQVTLRCSPKSGHDTVSWYQQALGQGPQFIFQYYEEEERQRGNFPDRFSGHQFPNYSSELNVNALLLGDSALYLCASSLGRRGAFFGQGTRLTVV.

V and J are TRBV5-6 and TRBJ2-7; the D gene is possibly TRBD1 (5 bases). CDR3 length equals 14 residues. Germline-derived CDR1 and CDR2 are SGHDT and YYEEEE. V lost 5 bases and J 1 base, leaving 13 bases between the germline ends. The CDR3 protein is CASSPTTDSYEQYF. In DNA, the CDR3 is TGTGCCAGCAGTCCCACGACAGATTCCTACGAGCAGTACTTC.

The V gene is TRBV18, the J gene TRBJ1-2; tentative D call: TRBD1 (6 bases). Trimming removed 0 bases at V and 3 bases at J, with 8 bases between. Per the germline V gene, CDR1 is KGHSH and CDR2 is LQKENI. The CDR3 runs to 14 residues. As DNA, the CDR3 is TGTGCCAGCTCACCACCGGCAGGGGACTATGGCTACACCTTC. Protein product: CASSPPAGDYGYTF.

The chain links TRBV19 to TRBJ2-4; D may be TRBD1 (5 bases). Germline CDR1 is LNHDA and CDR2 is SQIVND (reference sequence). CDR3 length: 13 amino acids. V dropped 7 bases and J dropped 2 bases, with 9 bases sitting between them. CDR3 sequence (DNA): TGTGCCAGTATCGACAGATCCAAAAACATTCAGTACTTC. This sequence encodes CASIDRSKNIQYF.

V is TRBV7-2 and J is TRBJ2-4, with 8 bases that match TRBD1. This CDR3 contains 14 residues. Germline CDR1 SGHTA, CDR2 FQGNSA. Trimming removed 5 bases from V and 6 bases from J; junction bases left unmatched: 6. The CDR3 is CASSPRGQGNIQYF. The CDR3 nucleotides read TGTGCCAGCAGCCCGCGCGGACAGGGAAACATTCAGTACTTC.

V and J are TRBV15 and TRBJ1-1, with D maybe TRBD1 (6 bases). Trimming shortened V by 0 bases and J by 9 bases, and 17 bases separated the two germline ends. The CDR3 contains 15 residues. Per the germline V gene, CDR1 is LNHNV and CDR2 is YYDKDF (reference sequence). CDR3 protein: CATSRDTGYLLKAFF. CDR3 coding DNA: TGTGCCACCAGCAGAGACACAGGGTACCTGCTAAAAGCTTTCTTT.

The chain's CDR3 is CATSRDSYEQYF. The CDR3 DNA reads as TGTGCCACCAGCAGAGACAGCTACGAGCAGTACTTC. V is TRBV15 and J is TRBJ2-7; D remains unclear. Germline values: CDR1 LNHNV, CDR2 YYDKDF (reference sequence). Trimming cost V 0 bases and J 3 bases, with 3 bases left between them. The CDR3 extends over 12 amino acids.

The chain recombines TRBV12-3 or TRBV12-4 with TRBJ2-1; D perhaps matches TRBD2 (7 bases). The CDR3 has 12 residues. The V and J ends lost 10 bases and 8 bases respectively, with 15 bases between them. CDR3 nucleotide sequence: TGTGCCACGGGGGGCAGGTTCGATGAGCAGTTCTTC. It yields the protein CATGGRFDEQFF.

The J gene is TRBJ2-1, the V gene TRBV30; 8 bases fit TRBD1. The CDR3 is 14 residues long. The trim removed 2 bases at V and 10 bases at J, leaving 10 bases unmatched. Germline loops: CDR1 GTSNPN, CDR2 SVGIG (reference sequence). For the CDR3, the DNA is TGTGCCTGGAGTCTAGGACAGGGAACCCCCGAGCAGTTCTTC. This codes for CAWSLGQGTPEQFF.

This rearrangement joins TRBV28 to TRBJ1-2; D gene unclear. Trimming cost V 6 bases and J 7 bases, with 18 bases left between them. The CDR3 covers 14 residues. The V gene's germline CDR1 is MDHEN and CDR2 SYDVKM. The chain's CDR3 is CASSLTTVVGGYTF. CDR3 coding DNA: TGTGCCAGCAGCTTGACTACGGTTGTCGGTGGCTACACCTTC.

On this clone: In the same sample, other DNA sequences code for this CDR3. The CDR3 DNA follows: TGCGCCAGCAGCTTAGGTGGGGGCACGTACCAAGAGACCCAGTACTTC. Residues: CASSLGGGTYQETQYF. This chain links TRBV5-1 with TRBJ2-5; TRBD1 is a possible D gene (6 bases). The CDR3 is 16 residues long. Per germline, CDR1 SGHRS and CDR2 YFSETQ. The germline V and J ends were trimmed by 2 bases and 0 bases, with 14 bases remaining between them.